This TCR beta chain is drawn from a study of cytomegalovirus exposure and HLA in healthy donors. Primers for the PCR totalled 60 Vbeta and 13 Jbeta. Libraries were prepared by immunoSEQ multiplex PCR; TCRdb keeps only in-frame clonotypes and omits some of them. The profile shows fewer than 90,000 clones, about 80% of them singletons. About this clone: What it binds is unknown.

General study results and limits: An observed cluster of highly shared sequence variants was recorded as a likely sequencing artifact.

The sequence derives from a male donor in good health and CMV-seronegative. The sample consisted of PBMCs.

CDR3 residues: CASSPESYHVYEQYF. The DNA for the CDR3 is TGTGCCAGCTCACCCGAGAGTTACCACGTCTACGAGCAGTACTTC. The chain couples TRBV18 to TRBJ2-7; D gene uncertain. From germline, CDR1 is KGHSH and CDR2 LQKENI. This CDR3 is built from 15 residues. Trimming took 3 bases from V and 3 from J, leaving 15 bases between them.